These T cell receptor beta chains were read from a single sample in a study of cytomegalovirus exposure and HLA in healthy donors. TCRdb's table, derived via immunoSEQ multiplex PCR, lists solely in-frame clones and lacks some. This table holds 55,000 to 85,000 clones, 75% to 80% found once. Sequenced material: PBMCs. The receptors here all came from a man aged 18 to 29 in good health and CMV-seropositive. Each CDR3 is given with its conserved first and last residue. A D gene is named only where the DNA matches it firmly. Where a row states a size, it is once, few, many or the class of an expanded clone; other rows omit it.

d_call	j_call	clone_size	v_call	cdr3_nt	cdr3_aa
NA	TRBJ2-5	NA	TRBV14	TGTGCCAGCAGCCAACCACCGGGGACCCAGTACTTC	CASSQPPGTQYF
TRBD1	TRBJ1-4	NA	TRBV6-5	TGTGCCAGCAGTGAGACAGGGCGGTTTGAAAAACTGTTTTTT	CASSETGRFEKLFF
NA	TRBJ1-2	NA	TRBV28	TGTGCCAGCAGTTGGGAGGGGGGAGGTGGCTACACCTTC	CASSWEGGGGYTF
NA	TRBJ2-7	NA	TRBV11-2	TGTGCCAGCAGCTCAGGGGACGTCTACGAGCAGTACTTC	CASSSGDVYEQYF
TRBD2	TRBJ2-1	NA	TRBV30	TGTGCCTGGAGTGTACCTAGCGGGGGCTACAATGAGCAGTTCTTC	CAWSVPSGGYNEQFF
NA	TRBJ2-3	once	TRBV29-1	TGCAGCGTTGCGGGGGAGAGGAACACAGATACGCAGTATTTT	CSVAGERNTDTQYF
NA	TRBJ1-5	NA	TRBV7-9	TGTGCCAGCAGCCAGGATAGCAATCAGCCCCAGCATTTT	CASSQDSNQPQHF
NA	TRBJ2-3	NA	TRBV10-1	TGCGCCAGCAGTGAGGCGGCGATCACAGATACGCAGTATTTT	CASSEAAITDTQYF
NA	TRBJ2-3	NA	TRBV28	TGTGCCAGCAGTCGTGGGGGCCGGAGAGATACGCAGTATTTT	CASSRGGRRDTQYF
NA	TRBJ2-5	NA	TRBV1	TGCACCAGCAGCCAAGATGAGATCCGGGTTCGAGAGACCCAGTACTTC	CTSSQDEIRVRETQYF
NA	TRBJ1-1	NA	TRBV4-2	TGTGCCAGCAGCCAAACAAGAAACACTGAAGCTTTCTTT	CASSQTRNTEAFF
NA	TRBJ1-2	once	TRBV30	TGTGCCTGGTCCAGGGGCAGTGGATATGGCTACACCTTC	CAWSRGSGYGYTF
TRBD2	TRBJ2-4	once	TRBV30	TGTGCCTGGAGTGTAAGCGGGGGGTGGGACATTCAGTACTTC	CAWSVSGGWDIQYF
TRBD1	TRBJ2-3	few	TRBV6-4	TGTGCCAGCAGTGGGACAGGGGGCGCAGATACGCAGTATTTT	CASSGTGGADTQYF
TRBD2	TRBJ2-1	once	TRBV30	TGTGCCTGGAGTGGACTAGCGGGAGGGTATGAGCAGTTCTTC	CAWSGLAGGYEQFF
TRBD1	TRBJ1-5	NA	TRBV6-5	TGTGCCAGCAGAAGACAGGGGTCTGTTCAGCCCCAGCATTTT	CASRRQGSVQPQHF
TRBD2	TRBJ2-7	NA	TRBV5-4	TGTGCCAGCAGCCTCCCTAGCGGGGGGACTCCTTACCACGAGCAGTACTTC	CASSLPSGGTPYHEQYF
NA	TRBJ1-6	NA	TRBV30	TGTGCCTGGAGTGGAGCCTATAATTCACCCCTCCACTTT	CAWSGAYNSPLHF
NA	TRBJ1-1	NA	TRBV30	TGTGCCTGGAGTGATGTGTGGCCGATGAACACTGAAGCTTTCTTT	CAWSDVWPMNTEAFF
TRBD1	TRBJ2-5	NA	TRBV30	TGTGCCTGGGATCGGACAGGGAAGGAGACCCAGTACTTC	CAWDRTGKETQYF
NA	TRBJ2-1	NA	TRBV5-4	TGTGCCAGCGCCGGCGGGGACAATGAGCAGTTCTTC	CASAGGDNEQFF
NA	TRBJ2-6	NA	TRBV30	TGTGCCTGGAGGCGCGGGACAGCCGGTTCTGGGGCCAACGTCCTGACTTTC	CAWRRGTAGSGANVLTF
TRBD2	TRBJ2-1	NA	TRBV11-2	TGTGCCAGCAGCTACCCGGGACTAGCCACTGAGCAGTTCTTC	CASSYPGLATEQFF
TRBD1	TRBJ2-1	NA	TRBV10-3	TGTGCCATCACCGAGGACAGGGAGAATGAGCAGTTCTTC	CAITEDRENEQFF
TRBD1	TRBJ1-3	NA	TRBV11-3	TGTGCCAGCAGCGCACAGGGGACTGGAAACACCATATATTTT	CASSAQGTGNTIYF
NA	TRBJ2-3	NA	TRBV30	TGTGCCTGGAGCGCTATTACAGATACGCAGTATTTT	CAWSAITDTQYF
NA	TRBJ2-1	NA	TRBV6-4	TGTGCCAGCAGTACTCTCCATTCCGGGAATGAGCAGTTCTTC	CASSTLHSGNEQFF
NA	TRBJ2-7	NA	TRBV25-1	TGTGCCAGCAGTCACAGTATCTTTGACGAGCAGTACTTC	CASSHSIFDEQYF
TRBD1	TRBJ1-1	NA	TRBV4-1	TGCGCCAGCAGCCATTCCGGGACAGTGGAGGCTTTCTTT	CASSHSGTVEAFF
NA	TRBJ2-7	once	TRBV13	TGTGCCAGCAGCCCTCGACAGTCCTCCTACGAGCAGTACTTC	CASSPRQSSYEQYF
TRBD1	TRBJ1-6	NA	TRBV6-1	TGTGCCAGCAATAGAGACAGGGGGCAGGCCCTCCACTTT	CASNRDRGQALHF
TRBD2	TRBJ2-1	NA	TRBV6-1	TGTGCCAGCAGTGTTTCTAGCGGGGGGGCCGGCTACAATGAGCAGTTCTTC	CASSVSSGGAGYNEQFF
TRBD1	TRBJ2-1	NA	TRBV13	TGTGCCAGCAGCTTACGACAGGGGGCCTACAATGAGCAGTTCTTC	CASSLRQGAYNEQFF
NA	TRBJ2-1	NA	TRBV7-9	TGTGCCAGCAGCTTAGGTGGGAGGGGGGGGAATGAGCAGTTCTTC	CASSLGGRGGNEQFF
TRBD2	TRBJ2-3	NA	TRBV2	TGTGCCACCGGACTAGCGAGCCTCGGGGATACGCAGTATTTT	CATGLASLGDTQYF
NA	TRBJ2-1	NA	TRBV4-1	TGCGCCAGCAGCCAAGGTCCTTCCTACAATGAGCAGTTCTTC	CASSQGPSYNEQFF
NA	TRBJ2-5	NA	TRBV11-3	TGTGCCAGCAGCGTGAGGGAACGGGAGACCCAGTACTTC	CASSVRERETQYF
NA	TRBJ2-7	NA	TRBV29-1	TGCAGCGTTGCGGCAGGGATGCACGAGCAGTACTTC	CSVAAGMHEQYF
TRBD2	TRBJ2-1	NA	TRBV25-1	TGTGCCAGCAGTGAAGTAGCGGGAGCATACAATGAGCAGTTCTTC	CASSEVAGAYNEQFF
NA	TRBJ1-5	NA	TRBV28	TGTGCCAGCAGTACCGGTCAGCCCCAGCATTTT	CASSTGQPQHF
NA	TRBJ2-7	NA	TRBV5-6	TGTGCCAGCAGCTCTCTCCGAGGGGGACTATCCTACGAGCAGTACTTC	CASSSLRGGLSYEQYF
TRBD2	TRBJ2-7	NA	TRBV10-3	TGTGCCAGCGGCCCTAGCGGGGGGCGAGACTACGAGCAGTACTTC	CASGPSGGRDYEQYF
TRBD1	TRBJ2-3	NA	TRBV29-1	TGCAGCGGTCAGGGGGCTCGGGCAGATACGCAGTATTTT	CSGQGARADTQYF
TRBD1	TRBJ2-2	few	TRBV6-5	TGTGCCAGCAGTTACGCGGGACAGGGGGACGCCGGGGAGCTGTTTTTT	CASSYAGQGDAGELFF
TRBD2	TRBJ2-1	NA	TRBV6-1	TGTGCCGGCGTGGGGGGGAGGTACAATGAGCAGTTCTTC	CAGVGGRYNEQFF
TRBD2	TRBJ2-5	NA	TRBV5-4	TGTGCCAGCAGCTATGGAAGATCGGGGCTAGCGGGCGCCGAGGGGGAGACCCAGTACTTC	CASSYGRSGLAGAEGETQYF
TRBD1	TRBJ2-1	NA	TRBV5-4	TGTGCCAGCAGCTACCCGGGACAGTACAATGAGCAGTTCTTC	CASSYPGQYNEQFF
NA	TRBJ2-7	NA	TRBV30	TGTGCCTGGAGCCAACCGGGGAAGGACTACGAGCAGTACTTC	CAWSQPGKDYEQYF
TRBD1	TRBJ1-1	NA	TRBV7-9	TGTGCCAGCAGCTTAGGACAGGGGGAAACTGAAGCTTTCTTT	CASSLGQGETEAFF
NA	TRBJ1-3	few	TRBV10-3	TGTGCCATCAGTGAGTCTACAGGGACTGGAAACACCATATATTTT	CAISESTGTGNTIYF
NA	TRBJ1-1	NA	TRBV2	TGTGCCAGCAGTGTAGATGGGGGCAACACTGAAGCTTTCTTT	CASSVDGGNTEAFF